These T cell receptor beta chains were read from a single sample in a study of blood T cells in healthy people across ages. Each CDR3 protein is one row after TCRdb ran MiXCR on the 5' RACE reads. This table has about 1.6 million distinct CDR3 sequences, about 31% appearing once. Sample: blood. These receptor sequences come from a woman in her thirties in good health. The CDR3 runs from the conserved cysteine through the conserved F or W. D genes are given only for firm matches. Clone size appears in some rows only: once, few, many, or a class for an expanded clone.

D: TRBD2
J: TRBJ2-2
size: -
V: TRBV12-3/TRBV12-4
DNA: TGTGCCAGCAGCCGTATTAGCGGGGGGACGGGGACCGGGGAGCTGTTTTTT
CDR3: CASSRISGGTGTGELFF

D: -
J: TRBJ1-2
size: -
V: TRBV5-6
DNA: TGTGCCAGCAGCTTGGAACCTAGTAACTATGGCTACACCTTC
CDR3: CASSLEPSNYGYTF

D: TRBD2
J: TRBJ2-1
size: -
V: TRBV5-1
DNA: TGCGCCAGCAGCTTCCTAGCGGGGATAAGGGATGAGCAGTTCTTC
CDR3: CASSFLAGIRDEQFF

D: -
J: TRBJ2-3
size: few
V: TRBV27
DNA: TGTGCCAGCAGTCCCGGGACACTGAGCACAGATACGCAGTATTTT
CDR3: CASSPGTLSTDTQYF

D: -
J: TRBJ1-1
size: -
V: TRBV3-1
DNA: TGTGCCAGCAGCCAAGACGGAGGGGTAACCAATGAAGCTTTCTTT
CDR3: CASSQDGGVTNEAFF

D: -
J: TRBJ2-3
size: few
V: TRBV2
DNA: TGTGCCAGCATGCCCCGGCTACGTTCGATGCGCACAGATACGCAGTATTTT
CDR3: CASMPRLRSMRTDTQYF

D: TRBD2
J: TRBJ2-5
size: -
V: TRBV20-1
DNA: TGCAGTGCTAGAGATGGGGCGGGAGTCCAAGAGACCCAGTACTTC
CDR3: CSARDGAGVQETQYF

D: -
J: TRBJ2-5
size: -
V: TRBV15
DNA: TGTGCCACCAGCAGGCTAATGCCGGCACGTCAAGAGACCCAGTACTTC
CDR3: CATSRLMPARQETQYF

D: TRBD2
J: TRBJ2-3
size: -
V: TRBV10-1
DNA: TGCGCCAGCAGTGAGTCGGGAAGCGGGGGGCCGTTAGATGCGCAGTATTTT
CDR3: CASSESGSGGPLDAQYF

D: -
J: TRBJ2-1
size: -
V: TRBV3-1
DNA: TGTGCCAGCAGCCAGGGGATCGAGCGACCAGGTGGTGAGCAGTTCTTC
CDR3: CASSQGIERPGGEQFF

D: TRBD1
J: TRBJ1-1
size: -
V: TRBV7-2
DNA: TGTGCCAGCAGCTTAGGGACAGGGGGGAACGCTGAAGCTTTCTTT
CDR3: CASSLGTGGNAEAFF

D: -
J: TRBJ2-7
size: few
V: TRBV9
DNA: TGTGCCAGCAGCCCCGGTCGTTATTACGTGGACGAGCAGTACTTC
CDR3: CASSPGRYYVDEQYF

D: -
J: TRBJ1-5
size: few
V: TRBV10-3
DNA: TGTGCCATCAGTGAGTCGACAGTAAATCAGCCCCAGCATTTT
CDR3: CAISESTVNQPQHF

D: TRBD2
J: TRBJ2-7
size: few
V: TRBV3-1
DNA: TGTGCCAGCAGCCAAGCCCCGACTAGCGGGGACGAGCAGTACTTC
CDR3: CASSQAPTSGDEQYF

D: TRBD2
J: TRBJ2-3
size: -
V: TRBV7-2
DNA: TGTGCCAGCAGATTTAGCGGGGGTGGAGATACGCAGTATTTT
CDR3: CASRFSGGGDTQYF

D: -
J: TRBJ2-3
size: few
V: TRBV7-9
DNA: TGTGCCAGCAGCCAGGCCCCGGGGAGAGGGCCAGATACGCAGTATTTT
CDR3: CASSQAPGRGPDTQYF

D: -
J: TRBJ2-1
size: few
V: TRBV5-1
DNA: TGCGCCAGCAGCTTCTTTCCGGGACTGAACAATGAGCAGTTCTTC
CDR3: CASSFFPGLNNEQFF

D: -
J: TRBJ2-1
size: few
V: TRBV30
DNA: TGTGCCTGGAGTCCTAGCTTCCCCTACAATGAGCAGTTCTTC
CDR3: CAWSPSFPYNEQFF

D: TRBD1
J: TRBJ2-2
size: -
V: TRBV9
DNA: TGTGCCAGCAGCGTAGGAGACAGGGCCACCGGGGAGCTGTTTTTT
CDR3: CASSVGDRATGELFF

D: -
J: TRBJ1-3
size: -
V: TRBV12-3/TRBV12-4
DNA: TGTGCCAGCAGTTTACCAGGGCGAGGCAACACCATATATTTT
CDR3: CASSLPGRGNTIYF

D: -
J: TRBJ1-4
size: -
V: TRBV4-1
DNA: TGCGCCAGCAGCCAAGTAGGACAGTCAACTAATGAAAAACTGTTTTTT
CDR3: CASSQVGQSTNEKLFF

D: TRBD1
J: TRBJ2-7
size: -
V: TRBV20-1
DNA: TGCAGTGCTAAGGACAGGGGAATCTACGAGCAGTACTTC
CDR3: CSAKDRGIYEQYF

D: TRBD1
J: TRBJ2-3
size: few
V: TRBV2
DNA: TGTGCCAGCAGTGGGGACAGATATACAGATACGCAGTATTTT
CDR3: CASSGDRYTDTQYF

D: TRBD1
J: TRBJ2-1
size: -
V: TRBV6-7
DNA: TGTGCCAGCATGGGTGGGGGACAGGGGTACAATGAGCAGTTCTTC
CDR3: CASMGGGQGYNEQFF

D: -
J: TRBJ2-1
size: many
V: TRBV4-1
DNA: TGCGCCAGCAGCCAAGGTCTCGGGAGCCCTAGAGATGAGCAGTTCTTC
CDR3: CASSQGLGSPRDEQFF

D: -
J: TRBJ2-3
size: -
V: TRBV29-1
DNA: TGCAGCTACATCGGGAACACAGATACGCAGTATTTT
CDR3: CSYIGNTDTQYF

D: -
J: TRBJ1-6
size: -
V: TRBV5-1
DNA: TGCGCCAGCAGCTTTGAGAAGACTAATTCACCCCTCCACTTT
CDR3: CASSFEKTNSPLHF

D: -
J: TRBJ1-2
size: -
V: TRBV2
DNA: TGTGCCAGCAGGGAGGATTTGGGGGGAAAATATGGCTACACCTTC
CDR3: CASREDLGGKYGYTF

D: TRBD1
J: TRBJ1-2
size: few
V: TRBV25-1
DNA: TGTGCCAGCAGTGAATCTGGGACAGGGGGCAACTATGGCTACACCTTC
CDR3: CASSESGTGGNYGYTF

D: TRBD1
J: TRBJ2-1
size: -
V: TRBV24-1
DNA: TGTGCCGCCAGTGGCGGTGGCGGGACAGGAGGGCAGTTCTTC
CDR3: CAASGGGGTGGQFF

D: TRBD1
J: TRBJ1-2
size: -
V: TRBV18
DNA: TGTGCCAGCTCATTCACAGGGGATCCTAACTATGGCTACACCTTC
CDR3: CASSFTGDPNYGYTF

D: -
J: TRBJ2-3
size: many
V: TRBV6-5
DNA: TGTGCCAGCACCAACAAGGGGGATACGCAGTATTTT
CDR3: CASTNKGDTQYF

D: -
J: TRBJ2-7
size: -
V: TRBV28
DNA: TGTGCCAGCAGCCCGGGTGTAGGGACGGGACCCACCTACGAGCAGTACTTC
CDR3: CASSPGVGTGPTYEQYF

D: -
J: TRBJ1-2
size: -
V: TRBV15
DNA: TGTGCCACCAGCACCCCGTCGGCCGCGAACTATGACTACACCTTC
CDR3: CATSTPSAANYDYTF

D: TRBD1
J: TRBJ1-6
size: many
V: TRBV12-3/TRBV12-4
DNA: TGTGCCAGCAGTTCAGGGGGCGATGGTAATTCACCCCTCCACTTT
CDR3: CASSSGGDGNSPLHF

D: -
J: TRBJ2-1
size: -
V: TRBV3-1
DNA: TGTGCCAGCAGCCAAGATGACGCCCGTGAAGAGCAGTTCTTC
CDR3: CASSQDDAREEQFF

D: -
J: TRBJ1-4
size: -
V: TRBV15
DNA: TGTGCCACCAGCAGGGGAGGGAATGAAAAACTGTTTTTT
CDR3: CATSRGGNEKLFF

D: -
J: TRBJ2-7
size: -
V: TRBV7-9
DNA: TGTGCCAGCAGCTTAGCTCGGAATTTGCACGAGCAGTACTTC
CDR3: CASSLARNLHEQYF

D: TRBD1
J: TRBJ1-1
size: many
V: TRBV6-1
DNA: TGTGCCAGCAGTATTAGGAGGGACAGTGAAGCTTTCTTT
CDR3: CASSIRRDSEAFF

D: -
J: TRBJ2-2
size: -
V: TRBV7-3
DNA: TGTGCCAGCAGCGCCCGCCCCCCGGGTAGCGGATACACCGGGGAGCTGTTTTTT
CDR3: CASSARPPGSGYTGELFF

D: TRBD1
J: TRBJ2-7
size: few
V: TRBV28
DNA: TGTGCCAGCAGTGTGGACAGGGGGTTAACCTACGAGCAGTACTTC
CDR3: CASSVDRGLTYEQYF

D: TRBD2
J: TRBJ2-1
size: -
V: TRBV20-1
DNA: TGCGGTGCCCCGGCCGGGACTAGCGGGGGGGCTCTTCTTATCCAGTTCTTC
CDR3: CGAPAGTSGGALLIQFF

D: TRBD1
J: TRBJ2-3
size: many
V: TRBV29-1
DNA: TGCAGCGTTGATCCCGGGACAGGGACAGATACGCAGTATTTT
CDR3: CSVDPGTGTDTQYF

D: -
J: TRBJ2-3
size: few
V: TRBV10-3
DNA: TGTGCCACCTCTACGGGACTCCAAACGCAGTATTTT
CDR3: CATSTGLQTQYF

D: -
J: TRBJ2-5
size: -
V: TRBV20-1
DNA: TGCAGTGCTAGGGGTCTGGACCAAGAGACCCAGTACTTC
CDR3: CSARGLDQETQYF

D: -
J: TRBJ1-5
size: -
V: TRBV6-2/TRBV6-3
DNA: TGTGCCAGCAGACTACCTCAGCGGCCCCAGCATTTT
CDR3: CASRLPQRPQHF

D: -
J: TRBJ2-1
size: -
V: TRBV9
DNA: TGTGCCAGCAGCGTAGAGCCGGGCAGCTCCTACAATGAGCAGTTCTTC
CDR3: CASSVEPGSSYNEQFF

D: -
J: TRBJ2-7
size: -
V: TRBV12-3/TRBV12-4
DNA: TGTGCCAGCAGTTTGGACAGTGTGTACGATGTGGGGCAGTACTTC
CDR3: CASSLDSVYDVGQYF

D: -
J: TRBJ2-3
size: -
V: TRBV5-8
DNA: TGTGCCGGCAGCTCCCCGCGCCGCACGAAGACAGATACGCAGTATTTT
CDR3: CAGSSPRRTKTDTQYF

D: -
J: TRBJ2-7
size: -
V: TRBV12-3/TRBV12-4
DNA: TGTGCCAGCAGTTTCGTTACCGCCGGTACCTACGAGCAGTACTTC
CDR3: CASSFVTAGTYEQYF

D: -
J: TRBJ2-1
size: few
V: TRBV6-2/TRBV6-3
DNA: TGTGCCAGCAGTTACTCGTACAGCCTGCAGTTCTTC
CDR3: CASSYSYSLQFF

D: TRBD2
J: TRBJ2-7
size: -
V: TRBV4-1
DNA: TGCGCCAGCAGCCAAGGGGAGGGCCGGTACGAGCAGTACTTC
CDR3: CASSQGEGRYEQYF

D: -
J: TRBJ1-1
size: -
V: TRBV20-1
DNA: TGCAGTGCTAGACGCCCGGGGGGCAGGGGCACTGAAGCTTTCTTT
CDR3: CSARRPGGRGTEAFF

D: TRBD2
J: TRBJ2-3
size: few
V: TRBV6-6
DNA: TGTGCCAGCAGTTGGACTAGCGGGCGGAACACAGATACGCAGTATTTT
CDR3: CASSWTSGRNTDTQYF